The rows below give T cell receptor beta chains drawn from one sample of a study of early T cells in non-severe SARS-CoV-2 infection. TCRdb independently ran MiXCR on the 5' RACE reads; one entry per CDR3 protein. Of tens of thousands of distinct CDR3 sequences listed, roughly 8.7% are singletons. Sequencing used whole blood, obtained at baseline. Every receptor here comes from an adult who was a healthcare worker with PCR-confirmed SARS-CoV-2 infection or an uninfected control (not recorded which). Each CDR3 is given with its conserved first and last residue. The D gene is left open where the match is weak. The listing skips clone size in some rows; elsewhere it reads once, few, many or a size class.

abundance: few; d_gene: TRBD1; v_gene: TRBV20-1; j_gene: TRBJ2-7; len: 15; CDR3aa: CSAIQTDRDASEQYF; CDR3nt: TGCAGTGCTATCCAAACAGACAGGGATGCCTCCGAGCAGTACTTC
abundance: few; d_gene: TRBD2; v_gene: TRBV5-6; j_gene: TRBJ2-5; len: 15; CDR3aa: CASTLTSGKKETQYF; CDR3nt: TGTGCCAGCACCCTGACTAGCGGAAAGAAAGAGACCCAGTACTTC
abundance: many; d_gene: NA; v_gene: TRBV6-1; j_gene: TRBJ2-1; len: 11; CDR3aa: CASNNDNEQFF; CDR3nt: TGTGCCAGCAACAACGACAATGAGCAGTTCTTC
abundance: few; d_gene: NA; v_gene: TRBV12-3/TRBV12-4; j_gene: TRBJ1-1; len: 15; CDR3aa: CASSFSGQMNTEAFF; CDR3nt: TGTGCCAGCAGTTTCTCTGGGCAGATGAACACTGAAGCTTTCTTT
abundance: NA; d_gene: NA; v_gene: TRBV12-3/TRBV12-4; j_gene: TRBJ2-7; len: 14; CDR3aa: CASSGLGGTAEQYF; CDR3nt: TGTGCCAGCAGTGGACTGGGGGGTACGGCCGAGCAGTACTTC
abundance: NA; d_gene: TRBD2; v_gene: TRBV5-4; j_gene: TRBJ2-1; len: 16; CDR3aa: CASRRTSGGSYNEQFF; CDR3nt: TGTGCCAGCAGGAGGACTAGCGGGGGCTCCTACAATGAGCAGTTCTTC
abundance: many; d_gene: TRBD1; v_gene: TRBV2; j_gene: TRBJ2-5; len: 14; CDR3aa: CASSRQGSRETQYF; CDR3nt: TGTGCCAGCAGTCGACAGGGTTCCCGAGAGACCCAGTACTTC
abundance: NA; d_gene: TRBD1; v_gene: TRBV20-1; j_gene: TRBJ2-3; len: 15; CDR3aa: CSANTPTGGGDTQYF; CDR3nt: TGCAGTGCTAATACACCGACAGGGGGGGGAGATACGCAGTATTTT
abundance: NA; d_gene: TRBD1; v_gene: TRBV2; j_gene: TRBJ2-6; len: 16; CDR3aa: CAIGTGSFSGASVLTF; CDR3nt: TGTGCCATCGGGACAGGGTCATTTTCTGGGGCCAGCGTCCTGACTTTC
abundance: NA; d_gene: NA; v_gene: TRBV19; j_gene: TRBJ2-6; len: 16; CDR3aa: CASSIDLNSGANVLTF; CDR3nt: TGTGCCAGTAGTATAGATTTGAACTCTGGGGCCAACGTCCTGACTTTC
abundance: NA; d_gene: NA; v_gene: TRBV5-5; j_gene: TRBJ2-5; len: 15; CDR3aa: CASSLLTLAQETQYF; CDR3nt: TGTGCCAGCAGCCTACTGACACTAGCCCAAGAGACCCAGTACTTC
abundance: NA; d_gene: TRBD1; v_gene: TRBV6-2/TRBV6-3; j_gene: TRBJ2-5; len: 12; CDR3aa: CASQTGGSTQYF; CDR3nt: TGTGCCAGCCAGACAGGGGGTTCGACCCAGTACTTC
abundance: once; d_gene: NA; v_gene: TRBV6-6; j_gene: TRBJ2-3; len: 14; CDR3aa: CATRAGLSTDTQYF; CDR3nt: TGTGCCACCCGAGCTGGGCTGAGCACAGATACGCAGTATTTT
abundance: NA; d_gene: NA; v_gene: TRBV11-2; j_gene: TRBJ1-4; len: 14; CDR3aa: CASSLTRGWEKLFF; CDR3nt: TGTGCCAGCAGCCTGACAAGGGGCTGGGAAAAACTGTTTTTT
abundance: many; d_gene: NA; v_gene: TRBV3-1; j_gene: TRBJ2-7; len: 15; CDR3aa: CASSYTRDTPYEQYF; CDR3nt: TGTGCCAGCAGCTATACCCGGGACACACCCTACGAGCAGTACTTC
abundance: few; d_gene: TRBD2; v_gene: TRBV6-4; j_gene: TRBJ2-3; len: 15; CDR3aa: CASSETSGGADTQYF; CDR3nt: TGTGCCAGCAGTGAGACTAGCGGGGGGGCCGATACGCAGTATTTT
abundance: NA; d_gene: TRBD1; v_gene: TRBV28; j_gene: TRBJ1-1; len: 14; CDR3aa: CASSPPGGNTEAFF; CDR3nt: TGTGCCAGCAGCCCGCCAGGGGGGAACACTGAAGCTTTCTTT
abundance: NA; d_gene: TRBD2; v_gene: TRBV29-1; j_gene: TRBJ2-5; len: 16; CDR3aa: CSVAYGTSGAQETQYF; CDR3nt: TGCAGCGTTGCTTATGGGACTAGCGGGGCCCAAGAGACCCAGTACTTC
abundance: many; d_gene: NA; v_gene: TRBV12-5; j_gene: TRBJ2-1; len: 18; CDR3aa: CASGLAHEIGYTGTKQFF; CDR3nt: TGTGCTAGTGGTTTGGCACATGAAATAGGATATACCGGGACCAAGCAGTTCTTC
abundance: few; d_gene: NA; v_gene: TRBV3-1; j_gene: TRBJ1-2; len: 14; CDR3aa: CASSKEASRSGCTF; CDR3nt: TGTGCCAGCAGTAAGGAGGCTAGCCGGTCGGGGTGCACCTTC
abundance: NA; d_gene: NA; v_gene: TRBV11-1; j_gene: TRBJ1-2; len: 15; CDR3aa: CASSSTWAANYGYTF; CDR3nt: TGTGCCAGCAGCTCCACCTGGGCAGCCAACTATGGCTACACCTTC
abundance: few; d_gene: TRBD2; v_gene: TRBV6-1; j_gene: TRBJ2-7; len: 15; CDR3aa: CASSAAGTRGDEQYF; CDR3nt: TGTGCCAGCAGTGCCGCCGGGACTAGGGGGGACGAGCAGTACTTC
abundance: few; d_gene: NA; v_gene: TRBV10-3; j_gene: TRBJ2-5; len: 11; CDR3aa: CAISEMETQYF; CDR3nt: TGTGCCATCAGTGAAATGGAGACCCAGTACTTC